This T cell receptor (beta chain) came from a study of early T cells in non-severe SARS-CoV-2 infection. Study summary: Chains stayed unpaired after sequencing of bulk RNA from unsorted whole blood. General study points: Matching results from VDJdb favored anti-spike CD8 responses, leaving private and CD4 specificities undetected.

Unique molecular identifiers were attached to individual cDNA molecules. One entry per CDR3 protein results from TCRdb running MiXCR on the 5' RACE reads. This sample yields roughly 50,000 distinct CDR3 sequences, of which around 5.6% are seen a single time; about 4.3% belongs to the top ten. Concerning this clonotype: The antigen is unknown.

The CDR3 is made up of 13 amino acids. CDR1 and CDR2 (germline): SQVTM, ANQGSEA. The V end was cut by 7 bases, the J end by 8 bases, with 17 bases between. The chain employs TRBV29-1 and TRBJ2-2; D call uncertain. This sequence originates from an adult who was a healthcare worker with PCR-confirmed SARS-CoV-2 infection or an uninfected control (not recorded which). The sequencing sample was made of whole blood. The DNA of the CDR3 is TGCAGCGCCCCGGGCTCTCCCAGAGGGGAGCTGTTTTTT. Residues: CSAPGSPRGELFF.